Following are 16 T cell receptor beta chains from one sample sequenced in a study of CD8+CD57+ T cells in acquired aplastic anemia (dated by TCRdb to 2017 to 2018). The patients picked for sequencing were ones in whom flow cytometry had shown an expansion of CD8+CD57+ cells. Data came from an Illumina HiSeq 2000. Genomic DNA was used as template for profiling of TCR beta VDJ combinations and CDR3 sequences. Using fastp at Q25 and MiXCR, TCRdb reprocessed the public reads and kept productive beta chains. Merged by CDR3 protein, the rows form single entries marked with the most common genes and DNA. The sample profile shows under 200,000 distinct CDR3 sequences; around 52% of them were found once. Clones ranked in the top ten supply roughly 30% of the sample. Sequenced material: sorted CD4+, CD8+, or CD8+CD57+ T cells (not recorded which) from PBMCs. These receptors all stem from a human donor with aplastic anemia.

The CDR3 here is CASSPTSGETQYF. Written as DNA, the CDR3 is TGTGCCAGCAGCCCCACTAGCGGGGAGACCCAGTACTTC. The rearrangement links TRBV7-2 to TRBJ2-5; TRBD2 matches at 9 bases. The ends lost 5 bases at V and 5 bases at J; junction bases unmatched: 3. Germline-derived CDR1 and CDR2 are SGHTA and FQGNSA. The CDR3 has 13 amino acids.

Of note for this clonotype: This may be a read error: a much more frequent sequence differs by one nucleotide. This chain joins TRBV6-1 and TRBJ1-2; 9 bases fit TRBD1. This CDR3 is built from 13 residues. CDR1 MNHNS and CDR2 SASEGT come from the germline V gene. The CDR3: CAGSEGTGYGYTF. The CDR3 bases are TGTGCCGGCAGTGAAGGGACAGGGTACGGCTACACCTTC.

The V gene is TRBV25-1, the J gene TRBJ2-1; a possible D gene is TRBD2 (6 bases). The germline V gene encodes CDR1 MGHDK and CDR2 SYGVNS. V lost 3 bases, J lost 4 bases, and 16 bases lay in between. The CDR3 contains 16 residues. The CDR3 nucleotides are TGTGCCAGCAGTGAGCCCGGGGGACTCGTGTACAATGAGCAGTTCTTC. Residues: CASSEPGGLVYNEQFF.

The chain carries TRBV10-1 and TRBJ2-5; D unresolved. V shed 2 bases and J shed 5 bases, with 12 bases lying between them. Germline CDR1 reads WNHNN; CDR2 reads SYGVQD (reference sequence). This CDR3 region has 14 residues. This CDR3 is CASSEAGREETQYF. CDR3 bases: TGCGCCAGCAGTGAGGCAGGACGTGAGGAGACCCAGTACTTC.

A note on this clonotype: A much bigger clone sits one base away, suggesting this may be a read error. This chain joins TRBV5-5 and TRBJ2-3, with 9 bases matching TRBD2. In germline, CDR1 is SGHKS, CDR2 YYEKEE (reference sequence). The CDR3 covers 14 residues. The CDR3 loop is CACSSIAGADTQYF. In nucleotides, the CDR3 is TGTGCCTGCAGTTCTATAGCGGGAGCAGATACGCAGTATTTT.

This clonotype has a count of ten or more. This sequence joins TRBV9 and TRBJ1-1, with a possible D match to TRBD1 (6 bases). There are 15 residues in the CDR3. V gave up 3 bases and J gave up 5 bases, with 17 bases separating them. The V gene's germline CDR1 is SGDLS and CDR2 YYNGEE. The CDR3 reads CASSAEGGLSTEAFF. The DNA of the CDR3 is TGTGCCAGCAGCGCCGAGGGGGGGCTAAGTACTGAAGCTTTCTTT.

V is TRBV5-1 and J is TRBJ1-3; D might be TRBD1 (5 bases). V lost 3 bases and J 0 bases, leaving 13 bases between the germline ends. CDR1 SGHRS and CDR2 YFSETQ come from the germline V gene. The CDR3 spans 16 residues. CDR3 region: CASSSTLGPSGNTIYF. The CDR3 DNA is TGCGCCAGCAGCTCAACACTGGGACCCTCTGGAAACACCATATATTTT.

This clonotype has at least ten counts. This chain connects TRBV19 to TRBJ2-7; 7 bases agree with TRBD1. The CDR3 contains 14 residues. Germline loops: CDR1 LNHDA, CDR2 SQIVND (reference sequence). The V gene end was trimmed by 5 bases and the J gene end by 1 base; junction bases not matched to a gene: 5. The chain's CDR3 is CASSFWDRSYEQYF. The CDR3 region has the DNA TGTGCCAGTAGTTTTTGGGACAGATCCTACGAGCAGTACTTC.

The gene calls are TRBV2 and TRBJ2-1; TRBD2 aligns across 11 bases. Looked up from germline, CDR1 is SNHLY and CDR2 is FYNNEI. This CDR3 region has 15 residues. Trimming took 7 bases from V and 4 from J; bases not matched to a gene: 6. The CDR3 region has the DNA TGTGCCAGCACCCGTCGACTAGCGGGATACAATGAGCAGTTCTTC. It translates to CASTRRLAGYNEQFF.

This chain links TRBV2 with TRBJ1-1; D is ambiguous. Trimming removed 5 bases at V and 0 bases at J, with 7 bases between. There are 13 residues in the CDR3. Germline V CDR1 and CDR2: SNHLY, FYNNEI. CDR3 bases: TGTGCCAGCAGTACCACAGTGAACACTGAAGCTTTCTTT. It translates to CASSTTVNTEAFF.

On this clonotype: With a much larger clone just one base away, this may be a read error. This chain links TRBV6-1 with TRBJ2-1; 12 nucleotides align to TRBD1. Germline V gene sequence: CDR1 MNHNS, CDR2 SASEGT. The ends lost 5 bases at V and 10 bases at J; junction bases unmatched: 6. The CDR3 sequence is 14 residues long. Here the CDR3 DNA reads TGTGCCAGCAGTATTGGGACAGGGGGCAACGAGCAGTTCTTC. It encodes CASSIGTGGNEQFF.

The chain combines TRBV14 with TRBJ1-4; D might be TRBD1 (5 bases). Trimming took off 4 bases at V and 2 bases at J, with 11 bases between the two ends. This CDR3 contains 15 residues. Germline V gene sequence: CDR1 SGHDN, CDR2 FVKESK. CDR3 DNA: TGTGCCAGCAGCCTTGGGACGGTGACTAATGAAAAACTGTTTTTT. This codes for CASSLGTVTNEKLFF.

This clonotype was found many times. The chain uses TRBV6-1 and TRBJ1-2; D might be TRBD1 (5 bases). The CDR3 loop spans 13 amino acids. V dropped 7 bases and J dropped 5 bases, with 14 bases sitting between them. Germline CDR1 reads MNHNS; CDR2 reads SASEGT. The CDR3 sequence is CASTGTGGYGYTF. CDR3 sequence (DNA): TGTGCCAGCACCGGGACCGGGGGGTATGGCTACACCTTC.

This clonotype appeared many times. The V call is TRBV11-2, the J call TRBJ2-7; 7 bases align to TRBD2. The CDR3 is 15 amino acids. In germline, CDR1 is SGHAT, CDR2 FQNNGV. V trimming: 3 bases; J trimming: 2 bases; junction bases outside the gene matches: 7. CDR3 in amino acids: CASSFSGTTTYEQYF. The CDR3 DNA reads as TGTGCCAGCAGCTTCAGCGGGACTACAACCTACGAGCAGTACTTC. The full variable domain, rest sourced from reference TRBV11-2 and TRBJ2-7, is EAGVAQSPRYKIIEKRQSVAFWCNPISGHATLYWYQQILGQGPKLLIQFQNNGVVDDSQLPKDRFSAERLKGVDSTLKIQPAKLEDSAVYLCASSFSGTTTYEQYFGPGTRLTVT.

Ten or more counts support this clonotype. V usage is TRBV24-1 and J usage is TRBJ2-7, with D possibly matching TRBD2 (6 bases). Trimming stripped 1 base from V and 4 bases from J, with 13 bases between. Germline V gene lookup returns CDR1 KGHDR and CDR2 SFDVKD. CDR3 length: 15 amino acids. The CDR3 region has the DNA TGTGCCACCAGTGATTTTGGGGGAGGTGTTTACGAGCAGTACTTC. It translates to CATSDFGGGVYEQYF.

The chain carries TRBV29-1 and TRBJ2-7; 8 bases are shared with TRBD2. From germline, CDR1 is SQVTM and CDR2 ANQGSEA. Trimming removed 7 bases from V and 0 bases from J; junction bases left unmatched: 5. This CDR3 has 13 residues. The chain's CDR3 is CSASGLSSYEQYF. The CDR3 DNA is TGCAGCGCTAGCGGGCTAAGCTCCTACGAGCAGTACTTC.